This entry lists 13 T cell receptor beta chains sequenced from one sample in a study of cytomegalovirus exposure and HLA in healthy donors. Both 60 Vbeta primers and 13 Jbeta primers went into the PCR. Data came from immunoSEQ multiplex PCR; TCRdb stores just in-frame clones and leaves some out. The repertoire holds some 200,000 clones, with approximately 79% as singletons. The sequencing input was PBMCs. These receptors were taken from a man aged 35 to 55 in good health and CMV-seropositive.

This chain links TRBV9 with TRBJ2-2; TRBD2 might be the D (6 bases). The CDR3 consists of 14 residues. V was pared by 3 bases and J by 4 bases, with 10 bases between. Germline lookup yields CDR1 SGDLS and CDR2 YYNGEE. The CDR3 nucleotides read TGTGCCAGCAGCGGGCGGAGGGGCACCGGGGAGCTGTTTTTT. It is translated as CASSGRRGTGELFF. Combining the CDR3 with reference TRBV9 and TRBJ2-2 gives the whole variable domain DSGVTQTPKHLITATGQRVTLRCSPRSGDLSVYWYQQSLDQGLQFLIQYYNGEERAKGNILERFSAQQFPDLHSELNLSSLELGDSALYFCASSGRRGTGELFFGEGSRLTVL.

This rearrangement joins TRBV6-6 to TRBJ2-6; no firm D call. Germline loops: CDR1 MNHNY, CDR2 SVGAGI (reference sequence). The length of the CDR3 is 15 residues. Trimming stripped 0 bases from V and 0 bases from J, with 3 bases between. The CDR3 sequence is CASSYSNSGANVLTF. The CDR3 coding sequence is TGTGCCAGCAGTTACTCTAACTCTGGGGCCAACGTCCTGACTTTC.

This clone was observed once. The chain employs TRBV19 and TRBJ2-1; TRBD1 agrees at 9 bases. CDR1 and CDR2 from the germline V gene are LNHDA and SQIVND (reference sequence). V was clipped by 5 bases and J by 6 bases; unmatched bases: 5. This CDR3 comprises 14 residues. The CDR3 loop reads CASSVQGAPNEQFF. CDR3 in DNA: TGTGCCAGTAGTGTACAGGGGGCCCCCAATGAGCAGTTCTTC.

DNA for the CDR3: TGTGCCAGCAGTGAAGCTCCAGGAACCTACGAGCAGTACTTC. It codes for CASSEAPGTYEQYF. The chain combines TRBV2 with TRBJ2-7; unclear D gene. The CDR3 is 14 residues long. The V end lost 0 bases, the J end lost 2 bases, and 8 bases lay between the germline ends. Germline V gene sequence: CDR1 SNHLY, CDR2 FYNNEI.

The rearrangement links TRBV19 to TRBJ1-2; D is uncertain. This CDR3 comprises 15 residues. Deletions cut 0 bases from V and 3 bases from J, with 11 bases between. Germline V gives CDR1 LNHDA, CDR2 SQIVND (reference sequence). As DNA, the CDR3 is TGTGCCAGTAGTATAGACTTGAGCGTTTACTATGGCTACACCTTC. This encodes CASSIDLSVYYGYTF.

Comment on this clone: The same CDR3 is also encoded by other DNA sequences in this sample. The J gene is TRBJ1-1, the V gene TRBV9, with 7 positions matching TRBD1. The CDR3 spans 14 residues. Germline CDR1 reads SGDLS; CDR2 reads YYNGEE. The V gene end was trimmed by 3 bases and the J gene end by 0 bases; junction bases not matched to a gene: 2. CDR3 sequence: CASSAGTVNTEAFF. For the CDR3, the DNA is TGTGCCAGCAGCGCCGGGACAGTGAACACTGAAGCTTTCTTT.

The V and J genes are TRBV7-9 and TRBJ2-3; TRBD1 aligns across 8 bases. CDR3 length: 13 residues. The germline CDR1 and CDR2 sequences are SEHNR and FQNEAQ (reference sequence). Germline trimming cut 6 bases from V and 4 bases from J; bases unmatched to any gene: 3. CDR3 sequence reads: CASSTRGPDTQYF. Written as DNA, the CDR3 is TGTGCCAGCAGTACCAGGGGGCCAGATACGCAGTATTTT.

The chain joins TRBV18 to TRBJ2-7, with 8 bases lining up with TRBD1. The CDR3 has 15 amino acids. Germline-derived CDR1 and CDR2 are KGHSH and LQKENI. The junction had 8 bases not matched to a gene; V was cut back by 6 bases and J by 1 base. CDR3 bases: TGTGCCAGCTCTCCAGGACAGGGTATGTCCTACGAGCAGTACTTC. This sequence encodes CASSPGQGMSYEQYF.

This sequence joins TRBV2 and TRBJ2-3; D gene ambiguous. The CDR3 is 14 amino acids. Per the germline V gene, CDR1 is SNHLY and CDR2 is FYNNEI. Deletions cut 4 bases from V and 0 bases from J, with 8 bases between. The CDR3 sequence is CASSGSISTDTQYF. In nucleotides, the CDR3 is TGTGCCAGCAGTGGGAGTATTAGCACAGATACGCAGTATTTT.

This chain uses TRBV7-8 with TRBJ1-1; no clear D. Germline V CDR1 and CDR2: SGHVS, FQNEAQ. Between the trimmed V and J ends, which lost 7 bases and 0 bases, there was a span of 15 bases. This CDR3 spans 15 amino acids. The CDR3 nucleotides are TGTGCCAGCAACGCGCTAGATACCATGAACACTGAAGCTTTCTTT. Its protein product is CASNALDTMNTEAFF.

The V gene is TRBV9, the J gene TRBJ2-5; 7 bases are a match to TRBD1. Germline V gene sequence: CDR1 SGDLS, CDR2 YYNGEE. The CDR3 has 14 residues. V lost 3 bases to trimming and J lost 3 bases; unmatched junction nucleotides: 5. CDR3 DNA sequence: TGTGCCAGCAGCGCAGGGGACAGTAAAGAGACCCAGTACTTC. Protein product: CASSAGDSKETQYF.

The chain employs TRBV30 and TRBJ1-2, with D hard to call. CDR3 length: 13 residues. Trimming left V 3 bases short and J 5 bases short, with 13 bases between. Germline V gives CDR1 GTSNPN, CDR2 SVGIG (reference sequence). The CDR3 reads CAWSPRGVYGYTF. In nucleotides, the CDR3 is TGTGCCTGGAGCCCCAGAGGAGTATATGGCTACACCTTC.

The chain carries TRBV4-3 and TRBJ1-4; 10 nucleotides match TRBD1. The CDR3 is 17 residues long. V lost 0 bases to trimming and J lost 7 bases; unmatched junction nucleotides: 8. Germline CDR1 and CDR2: LGHNA and YSLEER. CDR3 nucleotides: TGCGCCAGCAGCCAAGATGGTCCCGGGACAGGGGTTGAAAAACTGTTTTTT. The encoded protein is CASSQDGPGTGVEKLFF.